Each of the 12 T cell receptor beta chains below was sequenced from the same sample in a study of T cell changes during pregnancy in multiple sclerosis. The table came from immunoSEQ multiplex PCR; TCRdb's copy has only in-frame clones and leaves some out. The table has approximately 92,000 clones, roughly 92% seen once. The sample consisted of peripheral blood, taken after pregnancy. The origin of the receptors is a female donor with multiple sclerosis, enrolled in a pregnancy study.

The chain employs TRBV30 and TRBJ2-3, with TRBD2 matching over 10 bases. The CDR3 extends over 13 amino acids. CDR1 and CDR2 (germline): GTSNPN, SVGIG (reference sequence). The V and J ends lost 5 bases and 1 base, in that order; junction bases with no gene match: 0. In DNA, the CDR3 is TGTGCCTGGGGGACTAGCGGCACAGATACGCAGTATTTT. Its protein is CAWGTSGTDTQYF.

The chain combines TRBV10-2 with TRBJ2-3, with TRBD2 matching over 9 bases. The CDR3 spans 14 residues. The trim removed 6 bases at V and 5 bases at J, leaving 6 bases unmatched. Germline CDR1 WSHSY, CDR2 SAAADI. CDR3 protein: CASRSSGSGDTQYF. CDR3 nucleotide sequence: TGCGCCAGCAGGAGTAGCGGGAGCGGAGATACGCAGTATTTT.

The rearrangement joins TRBV12-5 to TRBJ1-3; D not certain. This CDR3 region has 14 residues. The germline V and J ends were trimmed by 6 bases and 0 bases, with 9 bases remaining between them. The V gene's germline CDR1 is LGHNT and CDR2 FRNRAP. The CDR3 reads CASGVASSGNTIYF. The DNA for the CDR3 is TGTGCTAGTGGGGTGGCCAGCTCTGGAAACACCATATATTTT.

The rearrangement joins TRBV4-1 to TRBJ2-5, with D tentatively TRBD1 (6 bases). With 5 bases removed from V and 1 base from J, the gap between germline ends came to 17 bases. Germline CDR1 MGHRA, CDR2 YSYEKL. The CDR3 runs to 16 residues. CDR3 sequence: CASSDKSRTAQETQYF. In DNA form, the CDR3 reads TGCGCCAGCAGCGATAAAAGTCGGACAGCCCAAGAGACCCAGTACTTC.

The rearrangement uses TRBV11-2 and TRBJ2-1; no clear D. The CDR3 spans 11 residues. Germline CDR1 reads SGHAT; CDR2 reads FQNNGV. Between the trimmed V and J ends, which lost 3 bases and 10 bases, there was a span of 7 bases. The CDR3 coding sequence is TGTGCCAGCAGCTTTATCTCCGAGCAGTTCTTC. It specifies CASSFISEQFF.

The CDR3 DNA follows: TGTGCCAGCAGCTTAGCCAGGGGTGAAAAACTGTTTTTT. It translates to CASSLARGEKLFF. V gene TRBV11-2 combines with J gene TRBJ1-4, with D perhaps matching TRBD1 (6 bases). This CDR3 region has 13 residues. CDR1 SGHAT and CDR2 FQNNGV come from the germline V gene. V was shortened by 1 base and J by 7 bases, with 7 bases between the two germline ends.

This clone showed up just once. This rearrangement joins TRBV7-2 to TRBJ2-3, with a tentative D call TRBD2 (5 bases). Germline V gives CDR1 SGHTA, CDR2 FQGNSA. CDR3 length: 16 amino acids. The ends were cut back, 5 bases at V and 1 base at J, with 16 bases in the middle. CDR3 residues: CASSPGSLRGTDTQYF. The CDR3 DNA follows: TGTGCCAGCAGCCCCGGGTCCCTGAGGGGCACAGATACGCAGTATTTT.

The V call is TRBV7-9, the J call TRBJ2-7, with 7 positions matching TRBD1. This CDR3 contains 15 residues. V was pared by 5 bases and J by 0 bases, with 7 bases of the junction left unmatched. CDR1 is SEHNR, CDR2 FQNEAQ, per germline (reference sequence). The CDR3 sequence: CASSPDRLSSYEQYF. CDR3 in DNA: TGTGCCAGCAGCCCGGACAGGCTAAGCTCCTACGAGCAGTACTTC.

This rearrangement joins TRBV19 to TRBJ1-1, with a weak D call TRBD1 (5 bases). The CDR3 has 14 amino acids. V lost 0 bases, J lost 1 base, and 6 bases lay in between. Per the germline V gene, CDR1 is LNHDA and CDR2 is SQIVND (reference sequence). This CDR3 is CASSIEQANTEAFF. In DNA form, the CDR3 reads TGTGCCAGTAGTATAGAACAGGCGAACACTGAAGCTTTCTTT.

The gene calls are TRBV2 and TRBJ1-2; TRBD1 is a possible D gene (6 bases). The CDR3 has 12 residues. The V end lost 10 bases, the J end lost 3 bases, and 12 bases lay between the germline ends. Germline CDR1 is SNHLY and CDR2 is FYNNEI. The CDR3 sequence is CATLQGDYGYTF. In nucleotides, the CDR3 is TGTGCCACCTTACAGGGTGACTATGGCTACACCTTC.

The chain is built from TRBV7-2 and TRBJ1-3; D ambiguous. Trimming cost V 0 bases and J 0 bases, with 6 bases left between them. The CDR3 is 15 residues long. Germline V lookup: CDR1 SGHTA, CDR2 FQGNSA. CDR3 nucleotide sequence: TGTGCCAGCAGCTTAGCCGGACTCTCTGGAAACACCATATATTTT. Protein sequence: CASSLAGLSGNTIYF.

The gene calls are TRBV28 and TRBJ1-1; 8 positions match TRBD1. Germline CDR1 MDHEN, CDR2 SYDVKM. V lost 10 bases to trimming and J lost 5 bases; unmatched junction nucleotides: 6. The CDR3 extends over 12 amino acids. CDR3 DNA sequence: TGTGCCACCGACAGGGGTTGGACTGAAGCTTTCTTT. Translated: CATDRGWTEAFF.